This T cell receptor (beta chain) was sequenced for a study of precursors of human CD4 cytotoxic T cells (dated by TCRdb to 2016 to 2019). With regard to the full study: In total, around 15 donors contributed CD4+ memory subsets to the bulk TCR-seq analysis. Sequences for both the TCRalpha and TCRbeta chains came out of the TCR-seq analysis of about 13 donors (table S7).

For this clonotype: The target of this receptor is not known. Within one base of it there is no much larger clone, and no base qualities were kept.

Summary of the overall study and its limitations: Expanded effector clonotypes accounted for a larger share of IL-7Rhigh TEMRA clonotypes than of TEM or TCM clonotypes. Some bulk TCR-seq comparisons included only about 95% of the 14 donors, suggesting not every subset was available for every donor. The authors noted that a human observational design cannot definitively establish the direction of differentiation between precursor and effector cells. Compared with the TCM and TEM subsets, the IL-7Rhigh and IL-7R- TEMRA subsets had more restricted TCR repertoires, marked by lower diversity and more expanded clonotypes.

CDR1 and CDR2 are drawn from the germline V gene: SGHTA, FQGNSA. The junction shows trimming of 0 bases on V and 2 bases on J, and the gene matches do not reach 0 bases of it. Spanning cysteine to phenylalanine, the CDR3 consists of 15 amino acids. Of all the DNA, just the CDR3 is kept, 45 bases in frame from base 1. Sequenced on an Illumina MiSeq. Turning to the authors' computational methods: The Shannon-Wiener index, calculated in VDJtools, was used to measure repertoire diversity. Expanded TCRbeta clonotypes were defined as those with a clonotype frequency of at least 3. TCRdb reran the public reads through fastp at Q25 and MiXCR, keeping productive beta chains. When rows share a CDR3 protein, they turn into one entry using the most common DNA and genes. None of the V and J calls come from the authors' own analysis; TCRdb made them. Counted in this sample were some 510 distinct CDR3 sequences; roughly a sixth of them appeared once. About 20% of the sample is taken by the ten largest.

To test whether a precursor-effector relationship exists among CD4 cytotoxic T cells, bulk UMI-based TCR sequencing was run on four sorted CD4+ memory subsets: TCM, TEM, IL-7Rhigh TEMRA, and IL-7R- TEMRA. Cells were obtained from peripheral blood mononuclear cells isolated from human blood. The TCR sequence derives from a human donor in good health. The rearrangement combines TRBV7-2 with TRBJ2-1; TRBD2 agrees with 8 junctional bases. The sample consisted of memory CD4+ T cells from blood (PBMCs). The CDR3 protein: CASSLASGTYNEQFF. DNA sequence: TGTGCCAGCAGCTTAGCTAGCGGGACCTACAATGAGCAGTTCTTC.